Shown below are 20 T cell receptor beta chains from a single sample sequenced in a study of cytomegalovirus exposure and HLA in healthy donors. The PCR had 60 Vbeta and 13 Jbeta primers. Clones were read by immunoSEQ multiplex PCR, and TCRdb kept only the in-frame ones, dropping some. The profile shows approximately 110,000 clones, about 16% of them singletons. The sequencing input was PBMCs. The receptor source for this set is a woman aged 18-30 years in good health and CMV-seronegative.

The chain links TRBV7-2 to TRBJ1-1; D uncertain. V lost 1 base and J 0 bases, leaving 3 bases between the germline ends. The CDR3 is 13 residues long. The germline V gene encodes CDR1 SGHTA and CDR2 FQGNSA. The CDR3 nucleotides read TGTGCCAGCAGCTTAGTCATGAACACTGAAGCTTTCTTT. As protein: CASSLVMNTEAFF.

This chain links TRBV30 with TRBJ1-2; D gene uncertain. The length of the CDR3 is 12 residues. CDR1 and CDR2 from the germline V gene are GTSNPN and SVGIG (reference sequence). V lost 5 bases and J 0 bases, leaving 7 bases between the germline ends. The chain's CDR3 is CAWSVSNYGYTF. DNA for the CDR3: TGTGCCTGGTCGGTTTCTAACTATGGCTACACCTTC.

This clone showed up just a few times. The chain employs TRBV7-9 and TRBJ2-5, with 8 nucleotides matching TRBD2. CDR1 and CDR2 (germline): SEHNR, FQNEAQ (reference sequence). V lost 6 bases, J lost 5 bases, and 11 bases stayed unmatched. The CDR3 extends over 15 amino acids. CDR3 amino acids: CASSYPGAGEETQYF. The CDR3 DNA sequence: TGTGCCAGCAGTTACCCTGGAGCGGGGGAGGAGACCCAGTACTTC.

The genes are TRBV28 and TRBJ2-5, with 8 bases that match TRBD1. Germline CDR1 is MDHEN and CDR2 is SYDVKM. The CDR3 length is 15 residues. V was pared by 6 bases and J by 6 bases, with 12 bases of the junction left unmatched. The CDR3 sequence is CASSQRIDRGKTQYF. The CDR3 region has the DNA TGTGCCAGCAGCCAAAGAATCGACAGGGGAAAGACCCAGTACTTC.

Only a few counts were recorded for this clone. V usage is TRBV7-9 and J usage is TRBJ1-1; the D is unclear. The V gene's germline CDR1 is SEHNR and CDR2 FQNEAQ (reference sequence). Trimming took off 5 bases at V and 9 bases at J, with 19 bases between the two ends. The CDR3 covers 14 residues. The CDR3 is CASSPRARPAKAFF. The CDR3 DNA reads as TGTGCCAGCAGCCCCAGAGCCAGGCCGGCAAAAGCTTTCTTT.

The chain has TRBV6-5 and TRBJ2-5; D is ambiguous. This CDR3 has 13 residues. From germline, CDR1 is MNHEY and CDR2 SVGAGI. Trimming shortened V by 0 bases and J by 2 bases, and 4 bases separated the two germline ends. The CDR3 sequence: CASSYSLQETQYF. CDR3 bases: TGTGCCAGCAGTTACTCTCTGCAAGAGACCCAGTACTTC.

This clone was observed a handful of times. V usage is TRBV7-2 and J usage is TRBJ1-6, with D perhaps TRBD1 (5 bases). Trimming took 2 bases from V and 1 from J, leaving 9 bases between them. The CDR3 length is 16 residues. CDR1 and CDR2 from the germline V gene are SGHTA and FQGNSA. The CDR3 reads CASSLTGGSYNSPLHF. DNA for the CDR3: TGTGCCAGCAGCTTAACCGGGGGGTCCTATAATTCACCCCTCCACTTT.

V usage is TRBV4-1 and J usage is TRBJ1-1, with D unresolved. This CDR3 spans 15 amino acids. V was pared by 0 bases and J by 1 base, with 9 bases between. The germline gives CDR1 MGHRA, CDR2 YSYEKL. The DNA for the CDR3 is TGCGCCAGCAGCCAAGATCAGGCTGGGAACACTGAAGCTTTCTTT. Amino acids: CASSQDQAGNTEAFF.

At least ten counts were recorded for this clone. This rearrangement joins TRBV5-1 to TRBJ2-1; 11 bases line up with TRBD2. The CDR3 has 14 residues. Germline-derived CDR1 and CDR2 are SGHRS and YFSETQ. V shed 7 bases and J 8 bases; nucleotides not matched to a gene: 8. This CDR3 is CASGRLAGIDEQFF. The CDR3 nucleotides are TGCGCCAGCGGTAGACTAGCGGGAATAGATGAGCAGTTCTTC.

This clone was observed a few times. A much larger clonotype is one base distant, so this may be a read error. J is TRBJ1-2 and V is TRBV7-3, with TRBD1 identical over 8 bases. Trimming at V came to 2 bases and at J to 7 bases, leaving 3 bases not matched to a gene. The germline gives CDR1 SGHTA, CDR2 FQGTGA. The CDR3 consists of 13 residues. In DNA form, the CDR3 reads TGTGCCAGCAGCTTATCGACAGGGGTTGGCTACACCTTC. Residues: CASSLSTGVGYTF.

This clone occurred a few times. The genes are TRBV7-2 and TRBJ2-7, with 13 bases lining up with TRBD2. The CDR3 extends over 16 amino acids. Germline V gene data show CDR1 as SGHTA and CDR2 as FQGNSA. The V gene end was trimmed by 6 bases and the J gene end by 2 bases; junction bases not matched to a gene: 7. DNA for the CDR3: TGTGCCAGCAGTATTCATACTAGCGGGGGGGCCTACGAGCAGTACTTC. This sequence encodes CASSIHTSGGAYEQYF.

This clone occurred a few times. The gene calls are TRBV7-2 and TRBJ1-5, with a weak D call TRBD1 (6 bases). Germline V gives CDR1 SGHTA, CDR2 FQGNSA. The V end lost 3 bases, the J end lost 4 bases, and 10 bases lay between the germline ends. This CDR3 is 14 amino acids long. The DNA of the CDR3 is TGTGCCAGCAGCTTCCAGGGGCCTAATCAGCCCCAGCATTTT. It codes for CASSFQGPNQPQHF.

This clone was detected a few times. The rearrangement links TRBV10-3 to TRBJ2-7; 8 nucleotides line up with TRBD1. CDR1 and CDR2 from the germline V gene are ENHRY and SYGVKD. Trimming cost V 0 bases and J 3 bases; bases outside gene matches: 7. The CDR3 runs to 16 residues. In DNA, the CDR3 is TGTGCCATCAGTGAGTCGGCTCAGGGGGCCGACTACGAGCAGTACTTC. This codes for CAISESAQGADYEQYF.

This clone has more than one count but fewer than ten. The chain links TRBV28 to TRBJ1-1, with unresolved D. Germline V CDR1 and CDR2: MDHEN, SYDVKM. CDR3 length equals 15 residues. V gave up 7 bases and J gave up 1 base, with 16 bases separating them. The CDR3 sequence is CASKVTAPGNTEAFF. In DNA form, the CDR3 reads TGTGCCAGCAAGGTTACAGCCCCTGGGAACACTGAAGCTTTCTTT.

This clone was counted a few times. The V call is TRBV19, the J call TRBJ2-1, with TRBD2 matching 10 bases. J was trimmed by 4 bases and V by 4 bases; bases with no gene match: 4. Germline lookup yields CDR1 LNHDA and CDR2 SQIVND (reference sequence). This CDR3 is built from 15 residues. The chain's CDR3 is CASSTGLAVYNEQFF. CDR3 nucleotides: TGTGCCAGTAGTACCGGACTAGCGGTATACAATGAGCAGTTCTTC.

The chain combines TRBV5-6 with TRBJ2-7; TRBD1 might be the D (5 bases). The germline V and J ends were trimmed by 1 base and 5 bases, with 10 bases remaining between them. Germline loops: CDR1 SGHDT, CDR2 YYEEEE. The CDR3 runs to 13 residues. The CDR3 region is CASSLPGRDEQYF. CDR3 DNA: TGTGCCAGCAGCTTGCCCGGCAGGGACGAGCAGTACTTC.

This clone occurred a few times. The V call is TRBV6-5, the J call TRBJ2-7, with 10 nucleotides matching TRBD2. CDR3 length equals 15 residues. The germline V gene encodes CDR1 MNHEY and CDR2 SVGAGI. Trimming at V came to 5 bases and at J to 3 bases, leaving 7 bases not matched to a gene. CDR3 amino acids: CASSPGLADYYEQYF. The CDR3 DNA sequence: TGTGCCAGCAGTCCTGGACTAGCGGACTACTACGAGCAGTACTTC.

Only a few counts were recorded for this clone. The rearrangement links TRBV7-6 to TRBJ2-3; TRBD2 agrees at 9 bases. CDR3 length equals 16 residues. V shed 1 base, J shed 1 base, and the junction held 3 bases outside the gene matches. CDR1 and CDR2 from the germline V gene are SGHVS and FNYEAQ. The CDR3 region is CASSLVPSGGTDTQYF. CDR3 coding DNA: TGTGCCAGCAGCTTAGTTCCTAGCGGGGGCACAGATACGCAGTATTTT. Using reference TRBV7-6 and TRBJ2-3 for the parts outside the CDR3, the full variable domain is GAGVSQSPRYKVTKRGQDVALRCDPISGHVSLYWYRQALGQGPEFLTYFNYEAQQDKSGLPNDRFSAERPEGSISTLTIQRTEQRDSAMYRCASSLVPSGGTDTQYFGPGTRLTVL.

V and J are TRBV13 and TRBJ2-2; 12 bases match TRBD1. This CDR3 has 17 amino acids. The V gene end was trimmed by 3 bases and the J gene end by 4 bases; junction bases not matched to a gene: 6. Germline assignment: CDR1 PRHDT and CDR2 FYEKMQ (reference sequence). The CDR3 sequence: CASSFLRGQGATGELFF. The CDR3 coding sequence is TGTGCCAGCAGCTTTTTGCGGGGACAGGGGGCCACCGGGGAGCTGTTTTTT.

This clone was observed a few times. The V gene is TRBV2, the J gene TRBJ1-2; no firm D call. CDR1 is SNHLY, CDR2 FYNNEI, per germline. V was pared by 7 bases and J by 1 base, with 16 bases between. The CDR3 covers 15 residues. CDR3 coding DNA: TGTGCCAGCATTGGTCGGGGAGAAATTAACTATGGCTACACCTTC. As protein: CASIGRGEINYGYTF.